The entry below gives a single T cell receptor beta chain sequence along with its context. These data belong to a study of blood T cell repertoires in COVID-19. Study details: T cells, B-cell-depleted T cells, or PBMCs supplied cDNA or gDNA.

Assay used: immunoSEQ multiplex PCR; TCRdb lists only in-frame clones, some missing. The table records about 270,000 clones, roughly 93% of them present only once. The sequence was obtained from a woman aged 35 to 49 with acute COVID-19. The sequencing sample was made of PBMCs or T cells enriched from blood (not recorded which).

The CDR3 spells CASSPTSGTTDTQYF. The CDR3 DNA reads TGTGCCAGCAGTCCGACTAGCGGGACCACAGATACGCAGTATTTT. The gene calls are TRBV6-5 and TRBJ2-3; 11 positions match TRBD2. The CDR3 consists of 15 residues. Looked up from germline, CDR1 is MNHEY and CDR2 is SVGAGI. Losses at the gene ends were 5 bases for V and 2 bases for J; bases not matched to a gene: 3.